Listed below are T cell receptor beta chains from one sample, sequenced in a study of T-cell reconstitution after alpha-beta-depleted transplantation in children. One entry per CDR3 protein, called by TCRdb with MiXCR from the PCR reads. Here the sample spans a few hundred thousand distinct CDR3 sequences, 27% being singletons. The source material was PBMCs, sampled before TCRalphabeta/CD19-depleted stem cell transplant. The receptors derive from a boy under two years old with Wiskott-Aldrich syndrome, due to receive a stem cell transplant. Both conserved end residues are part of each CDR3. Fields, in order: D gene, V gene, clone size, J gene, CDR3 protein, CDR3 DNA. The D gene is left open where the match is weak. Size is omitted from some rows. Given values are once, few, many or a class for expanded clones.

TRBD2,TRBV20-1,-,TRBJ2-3,CSARGYEREGADTQYF,TGCAGTGCTAGAGGGTATGAGCGGGAGGGAGCCGATACGCAGTATTTT
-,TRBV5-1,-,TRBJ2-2,CASSLGRVYTGELFF,TGCGCCAGCAGCCTGGGACGGGTGTACACCGGGGAGCTGTTTTTT
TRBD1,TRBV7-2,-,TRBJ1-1,CASSFTGEGTEAFF,TGTGCCAGCAGCTTCACAGGGGAGGGCACTGAAGCTTTCTTT
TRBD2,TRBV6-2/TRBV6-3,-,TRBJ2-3,CASNNPSAGLSTDTQYF,TGTGCCAGCAATAACCCCTCAGCGGGACTCAGCACAGATACGCAGTATTTT
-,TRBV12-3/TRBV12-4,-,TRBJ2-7,CASRMGRIYEQYF,TGTGCCAGCAGGATGGGACGGATCTACGAGCAGTACTTC
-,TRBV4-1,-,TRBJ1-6,CASSQHQGIASPLHF,TGCGCCAGCAGCCAACACCAGGGCATAGCTTCACCCCTCCACTTT
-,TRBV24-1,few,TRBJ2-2,CATSDWTGPGELFF,TGTGCCACCAGTGATTGGACTGGTCCCGGGGAGCTGTTTTTT
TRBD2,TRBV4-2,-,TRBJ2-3,CASSLQPKRQGLGFGDTQYF,TGTGCCAGCAGCCTCCAACCCAAACGCCAAGGACTAGGTTTCGGAGATACGCAGTATTTT
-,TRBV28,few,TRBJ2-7,CASSLPGAIYEQYF,TGTGCCAGCAGTTTACCCGGAGCCATCTACGAGCAGTACTTC
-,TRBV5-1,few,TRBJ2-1,CASSFAKTDNEQFF,TGCGCCAGCAGCTTCGCCAAGACTGACAATGAGCAGTTCTTC
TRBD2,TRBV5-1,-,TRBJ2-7,CASSLSGGSDSEQYF,TGCGCCAGCAGCTTGTCAGGCGGGAGTGACAGCGAGCAGTACTTC
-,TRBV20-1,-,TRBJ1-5,CSARNEMSLWPQHF,TGCAGTGCTAGAAACGAGATGTCGTTGTGGCCCCAGCATTTT
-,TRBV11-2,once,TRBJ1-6,CASSLEVAGSSYNSPLHF,TGTGCCAGCAGCTTAGAGGTAGCAGGGAGCTCCTATAATTCACCCCTCCACTTT
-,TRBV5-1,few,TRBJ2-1,CASSSGESSYNEQFF,TGCGCCAGCAGCTCTGGCGAGAGCTCCTACAATGAGCAGTTCTTC
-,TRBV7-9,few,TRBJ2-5,CASSFRPHSFSETQYF,TGTGCCAGCAGCTTCCGGCCACACAGCTTTTCAGAGACCCAGTACTTC
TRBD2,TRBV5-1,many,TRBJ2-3,CASSLAGADTQYF,TGCGCCAGCAGCTTAGCGGGAGCAGATACGCAGTATTTT
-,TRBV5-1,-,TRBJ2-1,CASSLEGQDYNAQFF,TGCGCCAGCAGCTTGGAAGGACAGGACTACAATGCGCAGTTCTTC
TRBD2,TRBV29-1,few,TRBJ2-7,CSVAGSGRHGDSQYF,TGCAGCGTTGCTGGTAGCGGGAGGCACGGGGACTCGCAGTACTTC
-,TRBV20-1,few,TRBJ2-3,CSARDIWQGLATDTQYF,TGCAGTGCTAGAGATATTTGGCAGGGATTAGCCACAGATACGCAGTATTTT
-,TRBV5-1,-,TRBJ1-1,CASSLQGTLANTEAFF,TGCGCCAGCAGCCTCCAAGGGACTTTAGCGAACACTGAAGCTTTCTTT
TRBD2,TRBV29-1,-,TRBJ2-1,CSFGLAGGRNEQFF,TGCAGCTTCGGACTAGCGGGAGGGAGAAATGAGCAGTTCTTC
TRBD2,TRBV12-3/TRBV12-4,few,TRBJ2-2,CASTWGGNTGELFF,TGTGCCAGCACCTGGGGGGGAAACACCGGGGAGCTGTTTTTT
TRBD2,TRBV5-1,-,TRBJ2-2,CASSLTSGIKVGELFF,TGCGCCAGCAGCTTGACTAGCGGGATAAAGGTGGGGGAGCTGTTTTTT
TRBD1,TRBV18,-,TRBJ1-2,CASSPTGTGSYGYTF,TGTGCCAGCTCACCAACCGGGACAGGGAGCTATGGCTACACCTTC
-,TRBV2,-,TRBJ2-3,CASSPQGGTDTQYF,TGTGCCAGCAGCCCCCAGGGCGGCACAGATACGCAGTATTTT
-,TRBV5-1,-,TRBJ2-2,CASSPYLEFEAGELFF,TGCGCCAGCAGCCCGTATCTAGAGTTCGAAGCCGGGGAGCTGTTTTTT
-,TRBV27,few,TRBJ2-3,CASSLPRQPQYF,TGTGCCAGCAGCCTACCTAGGCAGCCGCAGTATTTT
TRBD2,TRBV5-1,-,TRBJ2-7,CASSEVASGMEEQYF,TGCGCCAGCAGCGAAGTGGCTAGCGGAATGGAGGAGCAGTACTTC
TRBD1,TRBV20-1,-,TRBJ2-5,CSAPGQRQTQYF,TGCAGTGCTCCGGGACAGCGACAGACCCAGTACTTC
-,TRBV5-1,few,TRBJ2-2,CASSLYGMDGELFF,TGCGCCAGCAGCTTGTACGGGATGGACGGGGAGCTGTTTTTT
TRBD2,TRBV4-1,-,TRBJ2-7,CASSQVSGSAYEQYF,TGCGCCAGCAGCCAAGTCAGCGGGAGTGCCTACGAGCAGTACTTC
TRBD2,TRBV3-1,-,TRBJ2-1,CASSQAGILAGGRPYNEQFF,TGTGCCAGCAGCCAAGCAGGTATACTAGCGGGAGGAAGGCCCTACAATGAGCAGTTCTTC
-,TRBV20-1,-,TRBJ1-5,CSARDPGGNQPQHF,TGCAGTGCTAGAGATCCAGGCGGGAATCAGCCCCAGCATTTT
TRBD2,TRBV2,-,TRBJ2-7,CASTMTSGSGEQYF,TGTGCCAGCACGATGACTAGCGGGAGTGGCGAGCAGTACTTC
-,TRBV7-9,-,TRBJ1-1,CASSLVTSTEAFF,TGTGCCAGCAGCTTAGTTACGAGCACTGAAGCTTTCTTT
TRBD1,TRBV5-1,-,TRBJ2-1,CASSLEGQINEQFF,TGCGCCAGCAGCTTGGAGGGACAGATTAATGAGCAGTTCTTC
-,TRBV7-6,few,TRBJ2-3,CASSLTVKGDTQYF,TGTGCCAGCAGCTTAACCGTAAAAGGGGATACGCAGTATTTT
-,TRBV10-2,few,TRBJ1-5,CASSEMGGRRNQPQHF,TGCGCCAGCAGTGAGATGGGAGGTCGGCGCAATCAGCCCCAGCATTTT
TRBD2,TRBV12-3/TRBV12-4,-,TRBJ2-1,CASSFRAGGPRAAQFF,TGTGCCAGCAGTTTTAGGGCGGGAGGGCCGCGGGCTGCACAGTTCTTC
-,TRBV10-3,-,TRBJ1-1,CAISEGGLNTEAFF,TGTGCCATCAGTGAGGGGGGTTTGAACACTGAAGCTTTCTTT